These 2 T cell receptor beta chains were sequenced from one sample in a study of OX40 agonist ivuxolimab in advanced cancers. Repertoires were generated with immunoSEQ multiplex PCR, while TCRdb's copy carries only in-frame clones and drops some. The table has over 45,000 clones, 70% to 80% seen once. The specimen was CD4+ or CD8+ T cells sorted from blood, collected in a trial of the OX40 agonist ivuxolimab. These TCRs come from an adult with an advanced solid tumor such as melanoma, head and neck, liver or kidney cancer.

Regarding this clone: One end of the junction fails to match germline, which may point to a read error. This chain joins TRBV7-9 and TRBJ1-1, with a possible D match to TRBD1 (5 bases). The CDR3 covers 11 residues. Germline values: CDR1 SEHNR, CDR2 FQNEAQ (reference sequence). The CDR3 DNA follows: TGTGCCAGCAGCACCTACGGGGCCCAGGACTTT. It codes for CASSTYGAQDF.

In DNA form, the CDR3 reads TGTGCCAGCAGCCAAGACTGGCAGAGCAATCAGCCCCAGCATTTT. Translated, it gives CASSQDWQSNQPQHF. This sequence joins TRBV4-2 and TRBJ1-5; D gene uncertain. There are 15 residues in the CDR3. Germline lookup yields CDR1 LGHNA and CDR2 YNFKEQ. Trimming removed 0 bases at V and 1 base at J, with 7 bases between.